This passage covers 7 T cell receptor beta chains from one sample sequenced in a study of post-analysis software for immune sequencing data. Every TCR beta cDNA library bore unique molecular identifiers. TCRdb fed the PCR reads into MiXCR, producing one record per CDR3 protein. The sample includes about 820,000 distinct CDR3 sequences, approximately 57% of them seen just once. Whole-study findings and limits: TRBV segments more frequent in patients than in controls numbered about five and included TRBV5-6, TRBV5-1 and TRBV20-1.

These receptors have no known antigen. The specimen sequenced was blood. The receptors come from a girl between 10 and 17 years old with multiple sclerosis.

This clonotype was seen a handful of times. The chain recombines TRBV25-1 with TRBJ2-1; 9 bases align to TRBD1. V was pared by 6 bases and J by 7 bases, with 4 bases of the junction left unmatched. The length of the CDR3 is 13 residues. CDR1 and CDR2 from the germline V gene are MGHDK and SYGVNS. The CDR3 reads CASRGQGKNEQFF. As DNA, the CDR3 is TGTGCCAGCAGGGGACAGGGTAAAAATGAGCAGTTCTTC.

The chain couples TRBV4-1 to TRBJ1-4; D is perhaps TRBD1 (6 bases). The V and J ends lost 5 bases and 3 bases respectively, with 13 bases between them. The V gene's germline CDR1 is MGHRA and CDR2 YSYEKL. CDR3 length: 15 amino acids. This CDR3 reads CASSKGRGANEKLFF. In nucleotides, the CDR3 is TGCGCCAGCAGCAAGGGGAGGGGGGCTAATGAAAAACTGTTTTTT.

This clonotype was observed a single time. The J gene is TRBJ2-1, the V gene TRBV5-1; TRBD2 is a possible D gene (5 bases). Germline V gene data show CDR1 as SGHRS and CDR2 as YFSETQ. The V and J ends lost 5 bases and 9 bases respectively, with 12 bases between them. This CDR3 is 12 amino acids long. The CDR3: CASSPHGIEQFF. The CDR3 DNA reads TGCGCCAGCAGTCCTCACGGGATTGAGCAGTTCTTC.

The chain has TRBV5-4 and TRBJ1-2; 9 positions agree with TRBD1. V trimming: 4 bases; J trimming: 7 bases; junction bases outside the gene matches: 14. The germline gives CDR1 SGHNT, CDR2 YYREEE (reference sequence). The CDR3 totals 16 residues. The CDR3 DNA sequence: TGTGCCAGCAGCATTCCGGGACAGGGAACATACTTTGGCTACACCTTC. It codes for CASSIPGQGTYFGYTF.

This clonotype appeared once. The chain joins TRBV6-6 to TRBJ2-5; D might be TRBD1 (6 bases). This CDR3 contains 12 residues. Trimming took off 10 bases at V and 2 bases at J, with 11 bases between the two ends. CDR1 MNHNY and CDR2 SVGAGI come from the germline V gene (reference sequence). The CDR3 reads CATSQGQETQYF. In DNA, the CDR3 is TGTGCCACCTCCCAGGGGCAAGAGACCCAGTACTTC.

V usage is TRBV2 and J usage is TRBJ2-7; the match to TRBD1 covers 7 bases. V lost 6 bases to trimming and J lost 1 base; unmatched junction nucleotides: 15. Germline V CDR1 and CDR2: SNHLY, FYNNEI. This CDR3 has 17 amino acids. CDR3 residues: CASRFRQGSGRSYEQYF. The CDR3 DNA is TGTGCCAGCAGATTTCGACAGGGTTCAGGTCGTTCCTACGAGCAGTACTTC.

The J gene is TRBJ2-5, the V gene TRBV7-9; TRBD1 agrees at 7 bases. This CDR3 region has 13 residues. Germline CDR1 is SEHNR and CDR2 is FQNEAQ (reference sequence). Losses at the gene ends were 5 bases for V and 5 bases for J; bases not matched to a gene: 5. CDR3: CASSRGQMETQYF. The CDR3 DNA is TGTGCCAGCAGCCGGGGACAGATGGAGACCCAGTACTTC.